This TCR beta chain comes out of a study of blood T cells in healthy people across ages. Overall study: Using template switching, researchers captured about one barcoded beta molecule for each two T cells. Regarding the study as a whole: Roughly linear declines in TCR beta diversity per million T cells occurred with age.

In regard to this clonotype: The antigen is undetermined.

This CDR3 spans 14 amino acids. Trimming shortened V by 0 bases and J by 9 bases, and 13 bases separated the two germline ends. The germline V gene has CDR1 SGHNT and CDR2 YYREEE (reference sequence). Primed by a sample-barcoded 5' primer and a J-beta primer mix, a second PCR proceeded for roughly 7 to 11 cycles. TCRdb ran MiXCR on the 5' RACE reads and lists one entry per CDR3 protein. The sample holds under 2 million distinct CDR3 sequences, about 35% seen once. Sequencing used blood. The clonotype was recovered from a woman aged 25 to 39 in good health. V usage is TRBV5-4 and J usage is TRBJ2-1; D gene uncertain. CDR3 in amino acids: CASSLASKKGEQFF. DNA for the CDR3: TGTGCCAGCAGCTTGGCCAGTAAAAAGGGTGAGCAGTTCTTC.